A single T cell receptor (beta chain) is shown here with its context. The antigen it recognizes is unknown. Per-nucleotide qualities are absent, and no much larger clonotype sits a single base away. The donors were healthy, HIV-negative adults who had no recently reported acute infections or vaccinations. Only Caucasian adults living in Nashville, Tennessee, USA were represented among the donors. Magnetic negative selection was used to enrich CD4+ T cells, after which naive cells were positively selected on CD45RA and the negative fraction became the memory subset. Blood was collected by leukapheresis, and PBMCs were isolated by Ficoll-Histopaque density gradient centrifugation and then cryopreserved in liquid nitrogen vapor phase. Analytical flow cytometry was used to check the purity and quantity of every magnetically sorted T cell population. From each sorted fraction, genomic DNA was isolated and quantified by UV absorbance on a Nanodrop 2000c.

This specimen belongs to a study of shared clonotypes between healthy human individuals (dated by TCRdb to 2020 to 2022). With respect to the entire study: The cohort comprised a couple of women and three men aged 18 to 49 years. Leukapheresis yielded between about 0.9 and 10 billion PBMCs per donor. To increase sequencing depth and limit assay-specific biases, different laboratories used diverse techniques to prepare libraries and sequence TCR repertoires. For each donor, CD4 naive and CD4 memory were each given three plates, CD8 naive was given two plates, and CD8 memory was given one plate. Blood TCR repertoires of about five healthy adults were deeply sequenced to estimate repertoire size and the extent of clonotype sharing between individuals.

Using the deep immunoSEQ assay, TCR CDR3 regions were amplified from genomic DNA by multiplex PCR. Genomic DNA extracted from each cell subset was distributed evenly over all wells of several immunoSEQ 96-well plates, and each plate served as one replicate. Each replicate PCR for sorted subsets received roughly 0.2 ug genomic DNA, equal to tens of thousands of T cell genomes. Purified libraries were quantified with a Qubit 3.0 fluorometer, sized on a Bioanalyzer 2100, and re-quantified with the KAPA Library Quantification kit. Each immunoSEQ 96-well plate was sequenced on its own single-read 150-cycle Illumina NextSeq 550 flow cell. In the authors' own workflow: Because only junctional sequences without quality scores were contained in the immunoSEQ output, filtering matching that applied to full-length reads could not be performed. Sequences were annotated with PyIR, a Python wrapper for IgBLAST v1.9, and V/J genes and CDR3 were assigned using IMGT germline references. Reads with weak V/J assignments (E-value above 1e-6), missing CDR3, stop codons, out-of-frame junctions, or ambiguous translated residues were removed. V3J clonotypes were defined as sequences sharing an identical inferred V gene, J gene, and CDR3 amino acid sequence. Percentage overlap between repertoires was computed as shared unique clonotypes divided by the size of the smaller repertoire. Repertoire richness was assessed with RTK rarefaction, the Chao1 estimator, and Recon v2.1 estimates of unobserved clonotypes. OLGA was used to compute generation probabilities for all TCRbeta clonotypes that the gDNA method yielded from a handful of donors. This immuneACCESS table, as held by TCRdb, lists in-frame sequences with V and J called but not all clones. Of the missing ones, under half trace to an unresolved V gene in checked studies; the others have no known cause. The DNA gave D and trimming, while V, J and clone size come from that table. The sample has approximately 2.5 million clones on record, approximately 94% of them singletons. 0.36% of the sample is in the top ten clones.

The full study reports these points: Naive subsets generally had larger estimated clonotype richness than memory subsets. The small number of donors limited the genetic and exposure-history diversity represented. Rarefaction of sorted-subset datasets indicated incomplete sequencing despite the large sequencing depth. Sharing across a handful of donors was observed for around 5% of naive CD4, around 3.5% of naive CD8, about 2.3% of memory CD4, and roughly 0.4% of memory CD8 clonotypes. Clonotypes shared by all four sorted-subset donors showed higher generation probabilities than non-shared clonotypes. Based on pairwise subsampling, the degree of clonotype sharing among donors was expected to be affected by sequencing depth. Only blood was sampled, and tissue TCR repertoires likely differ from those in blood.

Relative to germline, V is 3 bases shorter and J is 3 bases shorter, with 13 bases between their ends. Counted from cysteine to phenylalanine, this CDR3 has 14 amino acids. The only DNA kept is the CDR3, 42 bases in frame from the first base. CDR1 and CDR2 were assigned from the germline V gene as SQVTM and ANQGSEA. The receptor chain draws on TRBV29-1 and TRBJ2-3, with TRBD2 perhaps the D gene, on 6 matching bases. This clonotype was obtained from a man in his late teens or twenties in good health. Some clones in this sample may be carry-over from other donors' samples. Sequenced input: naive CD4+ T cells from PBMCs. This specimen's cell subset or site label, per the study, means: CD45RA+ positively selected. The DNA reads as follows: TGCAGCGTTGAGCGGCTAGCGAATACAGATACGCAGTATTTT. Its translation reads: CSVERLANTDTQYF.